This TCR beta chain originates from a study of cytomegalovirus exposure and HLA in healthy donors. The primer mix had 60 Vbeta and 13 Jbeta primers. Libraries were prepared by immunoSEQ multiplex PCR; TCRdb keeps only in-frame clonotypes and omits some of them. The table shows about 85,000 clones, with more than 75% occurring only once. Of note for this clone: The antigen is not known.

Findings and limits, study-wide: There were several of the most significant clusters that appeared linked to common viral pathogens in a later analysis. Sequencing likely produced, as an artifact, a cluster of highly shared sequence variants. Immune exposure data for these donors was limited to CMV serostatus. The study dropped some indistinguishable V segments, TRBV6-2 and TRBV6-3 among them.

The CDR3 has 13 amino acids. Trimming left V 2 bases short and J 3 bases short, with 7 bases between. The germline CDR1 and CDR2 sequences are SGHAT and FQNNGV. The sample taken for sequencing was PBMCs. The receptor comes from a woman in her fifties or sixties in good health and CMV-seropositive. V usage is TRBV11-2 and J usage is TRBJ2-5; D is possibly TRBD1 (5 bases). The CDR3 bases are TGTGCCAGCAGCTTATCCAGGGAAGAGACCCAGTACTTC. It specifies CASSLSREETQYF. The whole variable domain, remainder taken from reference TRBV11-2 and TRBJ2-5, is EAGVAQSPRYKIIEKRQSVAFWCNPISGHATLYWYQQILGQGPKLLIQFQNNGVVDDSQLPKDRFSAERLKGVDSTLKIQPAKLEDSAVYLCASSLSREETQYFGPGTRLLVL.